This TCR beta chain was sequenced for a study of blood T cell repertoires in COVID-19. Overall study: Sites in the United States, Italy and Spain provided acute and convalescent COVID-19 samples.

This clone was detected a few times. The V end was cut by 0 bases, the J end by 10 bases, with 15 bases between. The CDR3 runs 15 residues. CDR1 and CDR2 (germline): LGHDT, YNNKEL (reference sequence). The data were produced by immunoSEQ multiplex PCR, yet TCRdb's version contains in-frame clones alone and is incomplete. The sample contains about 260,000 clones, 75% to 95% of which appear only once. The sequence derives from a person aged 18 to 30 with COVID-19, enrolled during active disease. Sequencing was done on a sample of peripheral blood. This chain links TRBV3-1 (or the pseudogene TRBV3-2) with TRBJ1-4, with D perhaps matching TRBD1 (5 bases). This CDR3 is CASSQDFSPGGKLFF. DNA for the CDR3: TGTGCCAGCAGCCAAGATTTTTCCCCCGGGGGAAAACTGTTTTTT.